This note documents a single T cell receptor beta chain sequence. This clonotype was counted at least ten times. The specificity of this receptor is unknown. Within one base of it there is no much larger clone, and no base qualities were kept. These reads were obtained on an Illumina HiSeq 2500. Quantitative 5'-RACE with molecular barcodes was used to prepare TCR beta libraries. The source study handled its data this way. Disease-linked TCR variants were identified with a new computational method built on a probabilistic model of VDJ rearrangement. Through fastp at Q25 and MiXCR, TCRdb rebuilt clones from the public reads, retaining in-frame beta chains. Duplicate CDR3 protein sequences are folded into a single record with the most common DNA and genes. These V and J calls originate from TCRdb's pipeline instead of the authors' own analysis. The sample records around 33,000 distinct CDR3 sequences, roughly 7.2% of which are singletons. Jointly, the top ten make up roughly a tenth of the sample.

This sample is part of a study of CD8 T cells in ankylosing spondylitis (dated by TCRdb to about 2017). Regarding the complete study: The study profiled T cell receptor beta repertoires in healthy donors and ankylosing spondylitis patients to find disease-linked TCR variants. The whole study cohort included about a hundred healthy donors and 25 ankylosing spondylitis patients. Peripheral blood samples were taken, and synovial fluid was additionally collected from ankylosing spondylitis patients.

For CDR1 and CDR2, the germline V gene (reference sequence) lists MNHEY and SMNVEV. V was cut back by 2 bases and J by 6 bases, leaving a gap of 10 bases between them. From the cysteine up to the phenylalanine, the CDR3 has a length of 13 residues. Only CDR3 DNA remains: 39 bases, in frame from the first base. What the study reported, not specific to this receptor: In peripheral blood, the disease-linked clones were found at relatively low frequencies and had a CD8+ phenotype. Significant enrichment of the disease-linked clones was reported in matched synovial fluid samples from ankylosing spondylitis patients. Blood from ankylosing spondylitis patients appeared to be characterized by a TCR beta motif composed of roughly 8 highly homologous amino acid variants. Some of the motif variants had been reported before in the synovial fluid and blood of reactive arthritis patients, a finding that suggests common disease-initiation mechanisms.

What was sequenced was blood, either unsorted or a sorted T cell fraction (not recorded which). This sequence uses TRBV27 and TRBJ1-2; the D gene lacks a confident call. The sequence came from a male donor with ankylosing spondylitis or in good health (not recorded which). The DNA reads TGTGCCAGCAGTTTAAGACCTCGGGATGGCTACACCTTC. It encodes CASSLRPRDGYTF.